This T cell receptor beta chain was recovered during a study of control samples from healthy donors and cancer patients. Produced via immunoSEQ multiplex PCR; TCRdb's table is partial and in-frame only. The table has about 120,000 clones, around 88% seen once. Specimen: blood. This receptor was taken from a middle-aged man in good health.

CDR3 region: CASSSRDTQYF. CDR3 coding DNA: TGTGCCAGCAGTTCCAGAGATACGCAGTATTTT. The gene calls are TRBV2 and TRBJ2-3, with D unclear. Germline V gives CDR1 SNHLY, CDR2 FYNNEI. This CDR3 has 11 amino acids. Trimming shortened V by 5 bases and J by 5 bases, and 5 bases separated the two germline ends.